The present TCR beta chain was sequenced within a study of human T cells and chemical hapten exposure. Looking at the study overall: The sensitizing agent was 2% DPC, placed on 2 cm by 2 cm of upper inner arm skin.

Stated time point: patch test 2, 6 weeks after DPC sensitization. Treatment reported: therapeutic diphenylcyclopropenone sensitization with weekly scalp DPC. Suited to DPC and affected by alopecia, the donors ranged from 18 to 70 years old. TCRdb called the RACE reads again in MiXCR, with one record for every CDR3 protein. The repertoire includes tens of thousands of distinct CDR3 sequences, 8% to 13% of them detected once, and roughly 5% sits in the top ten. V was shortened by 5 bases and J by 5 bases, with 10 bases between the two germline ends. Germline values: CDR1 SSHAT, CDR2 FNYEAQ (reference sequence). The CDR3 is made up of 13 amino acids. Overall study results and limits: The formation of large CDR3 similarity clusters by expanded TCRs significantly exceeded that of controls. TCRs whose frequency exceeded 1 in 1000 remained the same following DPC sensitization.

This clonotype was detected many times. The antigen remains unidentified. The chain carries TRBV7-7 and TRBJ2-1; maybe TRBD1 (6 bases). This sequence was found in a woman aged 50 to 60 with alopecia areata. Some clones in this sample may be carry-over from other donors' samples. Sequenced material: whole blood, taken in connection with sensitization to the hapten diphenylcyclopropenone (DPC). This CDR3 reads CASSLNRDNEQFF. The DNA for the CDR3 is TGTGCCAGCAGCCTTAACAGGGACAATGAGCAGTTCTTC.